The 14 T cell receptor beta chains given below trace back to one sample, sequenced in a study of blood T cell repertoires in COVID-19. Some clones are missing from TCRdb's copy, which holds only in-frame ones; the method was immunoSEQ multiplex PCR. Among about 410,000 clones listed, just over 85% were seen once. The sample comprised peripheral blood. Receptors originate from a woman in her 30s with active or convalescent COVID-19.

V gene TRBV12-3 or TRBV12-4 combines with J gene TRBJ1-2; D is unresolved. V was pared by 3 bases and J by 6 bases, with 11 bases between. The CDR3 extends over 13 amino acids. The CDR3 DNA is TGTGCCAGCAGTTTGCCGGGGTCCGATGGCTACACCTTC. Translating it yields CASSLPGSDGYTF.

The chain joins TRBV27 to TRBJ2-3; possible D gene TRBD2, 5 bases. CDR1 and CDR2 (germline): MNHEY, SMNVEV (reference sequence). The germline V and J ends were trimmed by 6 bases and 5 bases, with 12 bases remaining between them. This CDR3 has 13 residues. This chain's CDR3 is CASRTGGGDTQYF. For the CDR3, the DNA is TGTGCCAGCAGAACGGGTGGAGGAGATACGCAGTATTTT.

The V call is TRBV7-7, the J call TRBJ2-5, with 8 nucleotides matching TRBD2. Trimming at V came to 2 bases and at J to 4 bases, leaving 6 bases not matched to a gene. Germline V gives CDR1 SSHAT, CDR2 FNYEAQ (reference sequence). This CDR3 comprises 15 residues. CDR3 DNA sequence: TGTGCCAGCAGCTTATGGCGGGGGGCAGGAGAGACCCAGTACTTC. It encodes CASSLWRGAGETQYF.

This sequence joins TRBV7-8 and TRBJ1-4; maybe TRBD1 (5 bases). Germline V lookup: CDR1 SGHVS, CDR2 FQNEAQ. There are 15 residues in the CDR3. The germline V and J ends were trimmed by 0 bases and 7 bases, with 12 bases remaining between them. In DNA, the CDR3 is TGTGCCAGCAGCTTAGCGCGGGGGGTCGGTGAAAAACTGTTTTTT. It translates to CASSLARGVGEKLFF.

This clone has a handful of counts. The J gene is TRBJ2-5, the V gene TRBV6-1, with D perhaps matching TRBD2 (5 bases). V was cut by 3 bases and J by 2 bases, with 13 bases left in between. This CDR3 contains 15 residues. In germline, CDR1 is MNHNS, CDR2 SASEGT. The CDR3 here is CASSDYGDWQETQYF. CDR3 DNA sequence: TGTGCCAGCAGTGATTACGGGGATTGGCAAGAGACCCAGTACTTC.

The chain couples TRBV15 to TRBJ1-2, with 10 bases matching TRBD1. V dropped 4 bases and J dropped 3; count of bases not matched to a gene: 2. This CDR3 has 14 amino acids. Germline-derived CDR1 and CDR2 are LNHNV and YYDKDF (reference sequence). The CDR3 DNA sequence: TGTGCCACCAGCATTGGACAGGGGGACTATGGCTACACCTTC. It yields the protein CATSIGQGDYGYTF.

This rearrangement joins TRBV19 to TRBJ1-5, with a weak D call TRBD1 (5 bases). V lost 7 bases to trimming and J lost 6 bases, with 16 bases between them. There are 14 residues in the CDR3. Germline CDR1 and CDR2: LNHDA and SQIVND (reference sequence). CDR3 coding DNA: TGTGCCAGTAATTACGGGGGTCAGGGTCAGCCCCAGCATTTT. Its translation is CASNYGGQGQPQHF.

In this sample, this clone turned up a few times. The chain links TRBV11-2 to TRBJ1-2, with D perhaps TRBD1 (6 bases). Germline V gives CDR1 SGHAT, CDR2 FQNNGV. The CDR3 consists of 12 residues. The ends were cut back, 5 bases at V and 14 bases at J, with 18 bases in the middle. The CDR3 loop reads CASSVGTFDQTF. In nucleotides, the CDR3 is TGTGCCAGCAGCGTTGGGACATTCGATCAGACCTTC. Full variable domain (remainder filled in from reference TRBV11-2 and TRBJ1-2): EAGVAQSPRYKIIEKRQSVAFWCNPISGHATLYWYQQILGQGPKLLIQFQNNGVVDDSQLPKDRFSAERLKGVDSTLKIQPAKLEDSAVYLCASSVGTFDQTFGSGTRLTVV.

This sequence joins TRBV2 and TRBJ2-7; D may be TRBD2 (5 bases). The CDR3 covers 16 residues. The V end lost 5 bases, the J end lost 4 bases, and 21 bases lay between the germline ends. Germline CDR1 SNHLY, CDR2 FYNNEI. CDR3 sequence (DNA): TGTGCCAGCAGTCCCGGACCCCCGGAGGACTCGTACGAGCAGTACTTC. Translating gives CASSPGPPEDSYEQYF.

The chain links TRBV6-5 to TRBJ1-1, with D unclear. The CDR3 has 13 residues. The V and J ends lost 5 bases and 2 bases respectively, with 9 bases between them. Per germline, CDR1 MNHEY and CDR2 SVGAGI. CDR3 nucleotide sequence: TGTGCCAGCAGTCAGATTTCAAACACTGAAGCTTTCTTT. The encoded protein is CASSQISNTEAFF.

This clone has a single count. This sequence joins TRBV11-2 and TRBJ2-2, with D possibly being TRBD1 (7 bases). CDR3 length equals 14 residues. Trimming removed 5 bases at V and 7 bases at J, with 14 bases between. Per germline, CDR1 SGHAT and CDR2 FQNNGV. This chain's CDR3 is CASSLRQGGGELFF. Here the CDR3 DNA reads TGTGCCAGCAGCCTAAGACAGGGAGGCGGGGAGCTGTTTTTT.

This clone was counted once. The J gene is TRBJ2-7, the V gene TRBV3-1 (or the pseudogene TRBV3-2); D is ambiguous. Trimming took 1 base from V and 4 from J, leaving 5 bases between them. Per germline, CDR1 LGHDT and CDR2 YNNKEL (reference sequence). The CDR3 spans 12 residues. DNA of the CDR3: TGTGCCAGCAGCCAAGGCGGTTACGAGCAGTACTTC. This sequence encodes CASSQGGYEQYF.

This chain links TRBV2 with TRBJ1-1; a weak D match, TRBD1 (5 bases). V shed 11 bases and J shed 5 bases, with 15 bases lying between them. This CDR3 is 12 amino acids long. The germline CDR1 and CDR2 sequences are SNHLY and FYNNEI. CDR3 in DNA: TGTGCCGGCGGGGGGTTGAGGACTGAAGCTTTCTTT. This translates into CAGGGLRTEAFF.

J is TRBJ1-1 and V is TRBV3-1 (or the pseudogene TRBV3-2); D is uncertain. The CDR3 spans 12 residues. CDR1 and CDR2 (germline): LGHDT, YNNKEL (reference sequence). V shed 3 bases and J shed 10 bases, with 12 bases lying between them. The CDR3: CASSQRTPPAFF. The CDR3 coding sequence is TGTGCCAGCAGCCAGAGAACGCCGCCAGCTTTCTTT.